A selection of T cell receptor beta chains follows, all from one sample in a study of blood T cell repertoires in COVID-19. The repertoire was sequenced with immunoSEQ multiplex PCR; TCRdb's copy has only in-frame clones and lacks some. Of some 350,000 clones detected, 75% to 90% appear once; the ten largest clones hold more than 0.8%. The sample consisted of PBMCs or T cells enriched from blood (not recorded which). The receptors shown here come from a man aged 18-30 years who had recovered from COVID-19. Both conserved end residues are part of each CDR3. The order of the fields is D gene, V gene, CDR3 length, J gene, clone size, CDR3 protein, CDR3 DNA. The D gene is left open where the match is weak. Some rows mark clone size as missing; the rest say once, few, many or name a class of expanded clone.

TRBD1,TRBV28,16,TRBJ1-1,-,CASSKDRGSTSTEAFF,TGTGCCAGCAGTAAAGACAGGGGCAGTACGAGCACTGAAGCTTTCTTT
-,TRBV7-2,13,TRBJ2-4,-,CASSSFGSNFQYF,TGTGCCAGCAGCTCCTTCGGGTCGAATTTTCAGTACTTC
-,TRBV5-6,11,TRBJ1-2,-,CASSSLMGYTF,TGTGCCAGCAGCTCCCTTATGGGCTACACCTTC
-,TRBV10-3,16,TRBJ1-3,-,CAISESAGVVGNTIYF,TGTGCCATCAGTGAGTCCGCAGGGGTTGTGGGAAACACCATATATTTT
-,TRBV29-1,13,TRBJ2-3,-,CSVADSSTDTQYF,TGCAGCGTTGCTGACAGCTCCACAGATACGCAGTATTTT
-,TRBV7-8,14,TRBJ1-4,-,CASSPQSINEKLFF,TGTGCCAGCAGCCCCCAGTCGATAAATGAAAAACTGTTTTTT
-,TRBV18,15,TRBJ1-2,-,CASSLGGGRNYGYTF,TGTGCCAGCTCCCTCGGCGGAGGGCGGAACTATGGCTACACCTTC
-,TRBV7-9,13,TRBJ1-2,-,CASSRRQVDGYTF,TGTGCCAGCAGTCGTCGACAGGTAGATGGCTACACCTTC
-,TRBV5-6,13,TRBJ1-2,once,CASSIQGRGGYTF,TGTGCCAGCAGCATCCAAGGGCGGGGAGGCTACACCTTC
-,TRBV12-3/TRBV12-4,12,TRBJ1-2,-,CASSRLDYGYTF,TGTGCCAGCAGTCGGTTGGACTATGGCTACACCTTC
-,TRBV19,14,TRBJ2-3,-,CASSMGQATDTQYF,TGTGCCAGTAGTATGGGTCAGGCCACAGATACGCAGTATTTT
TRBD1,TRBV28,15,TRBJ2-1,-,CASSPGQAPPNEQFF,TGTGCCAGCAGTCCCGGACAGGCACCACCGAATGAGCAGTTCTTC
-,TRBV6-5,13,TRBJ1-1,-,CASGDYPHEDAFF,TGTGCCAGTGGAGATTACCCCCACGAGGATGCTTTCTTT
-,TRBV6-5,11,TRBJ2-7,-,CASSFFDEQYF,TGTGCCAGCAGTTTCTTTGACGAGCAGTACTTC
TRBD2,TRBV14,15,TRBJ2-1,-,CASSLGLAGLNEQFF,TGTGCCAGCAGCCTTGGACTAGCGGGGCTTAATGAGCAGTTCTTC
-,TRBV6-2/TRBV6-3,12,TRBJ1-1,-,CASSKDTKEAFF,TGTGCCAGCAGTAAAGACACGAAGGAAGCTTTCTTT
TRBD1,TRBV4-1,17,TRBJ1-3,-,CASSQGRQGAVGNTIYF,TGCGCCAGCAGCCAAGGGAGACAGGGGGCGGTTGGAAACACCATATATTTT
-,TRBV14,13,TRBJ1-2,-,CASSLQVDYGYTF,TGTGCCAGCAGCCTACAGGTTGACTATGGCTACACCTTC
-,TRBV30,11,TRBJ1-3,-,CAWISGNTIYF,TGTGCCTGGATATCTGGAAACACCATATATTTT
TRBD2,TRBV24-1,14,TRBJ2-5,-,CATSDAGTTETQYF,TGTGCCACCAGTGATGCCGGGACTACAGAGACCCAGTACTTC
TRBD1,TRBV5-5,14,TRBJ2-7,-,CASSSGQGPYEQYF,TGTGCCAGCAGCTCGGGACAGGGCCCTTACGAGCAGTACTTC
-,TRBV14,13,TRBJ1-2,-,CASSQVGGRGYTF,TGTGCCAGCAGCCAAGTGGGGGGTCGGGGCTACACCTTC
TRBD1,TRBV9,17,TRBJ2-2,-,CASSVAYRAGGTGELFF,TGTGCCAGCAGCGTAGCTTATAGGGCAGGGGGAACCGGGGAGCTGTTTTTT
TRBD2,TRBV7-2,16,TRBJ2-5,-,CASSLAGLAGKETQYF,TGTGCCAGCAGCTTAGCCGGACTAGCGGGGAAGGAGACCCAGTACTTC